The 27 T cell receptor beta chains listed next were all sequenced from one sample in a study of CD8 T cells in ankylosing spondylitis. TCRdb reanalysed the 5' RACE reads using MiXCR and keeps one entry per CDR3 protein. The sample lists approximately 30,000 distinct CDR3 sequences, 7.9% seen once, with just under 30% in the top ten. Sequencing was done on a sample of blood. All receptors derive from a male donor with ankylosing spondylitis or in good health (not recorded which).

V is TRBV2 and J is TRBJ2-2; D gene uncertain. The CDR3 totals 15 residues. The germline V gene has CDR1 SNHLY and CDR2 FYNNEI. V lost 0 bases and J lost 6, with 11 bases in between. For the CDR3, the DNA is TGTGCCAGCAGTGAAGCGCTCTCACCACCCGGGGAGCTGTTTTTT. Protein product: CASSEALSPPGELFF.

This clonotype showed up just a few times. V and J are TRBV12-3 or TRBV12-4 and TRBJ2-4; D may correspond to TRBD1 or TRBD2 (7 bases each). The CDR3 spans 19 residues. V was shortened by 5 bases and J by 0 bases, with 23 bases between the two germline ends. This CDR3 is CASSPPRQGGDIAKNIQYF. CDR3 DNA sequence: TGTGCCAGCAGTCCCCCCAGACAGGGAGGGGACATAGCCAAAAACATTCAGTACTTC.

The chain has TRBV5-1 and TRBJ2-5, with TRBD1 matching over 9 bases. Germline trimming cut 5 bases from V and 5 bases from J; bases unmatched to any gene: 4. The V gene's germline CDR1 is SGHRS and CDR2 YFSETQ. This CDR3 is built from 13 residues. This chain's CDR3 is CASRPGQGETQYF. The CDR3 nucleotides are TGCGCCAGCAGACCCGGACAGGGGGAGACCCAGTACTTC. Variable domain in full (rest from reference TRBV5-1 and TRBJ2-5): KAGVTQTPRYLIKTRGQQVTLSCSPISGHRSVSWYQQTPGQGLQFLFEYFSETQRNKGNFPGRFSGRQFSNSRSEMNVSTLELGDSALYLCASRPGQGETQYFGPGTRLLVL.

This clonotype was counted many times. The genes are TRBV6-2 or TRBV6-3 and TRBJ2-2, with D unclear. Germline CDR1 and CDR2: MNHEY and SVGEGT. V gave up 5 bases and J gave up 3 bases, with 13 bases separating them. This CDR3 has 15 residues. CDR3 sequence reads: CASSPASVDTGELFF. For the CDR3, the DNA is TGTGCCAGCAGTCCTGCTAGTGTAGACACCGGGGAGCTGTTTTTT.

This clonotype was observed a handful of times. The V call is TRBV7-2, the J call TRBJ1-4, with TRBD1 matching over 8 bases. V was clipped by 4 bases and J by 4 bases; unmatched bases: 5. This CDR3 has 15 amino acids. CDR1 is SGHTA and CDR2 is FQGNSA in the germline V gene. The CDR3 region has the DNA TGTGCCAGCAGCTCGGGGACAGGTTTTAATGAAAAACTGTTTTTT. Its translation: CASSSGTGFNEKLFF.

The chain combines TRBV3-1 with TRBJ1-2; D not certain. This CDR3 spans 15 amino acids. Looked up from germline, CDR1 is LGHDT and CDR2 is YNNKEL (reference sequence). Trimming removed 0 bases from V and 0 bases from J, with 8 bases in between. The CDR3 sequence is CASSQDTTANYGYTF. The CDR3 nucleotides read TGTGCCAGCAGCCAAGATACGACGGCTAACTATGGCTACACCTTC.

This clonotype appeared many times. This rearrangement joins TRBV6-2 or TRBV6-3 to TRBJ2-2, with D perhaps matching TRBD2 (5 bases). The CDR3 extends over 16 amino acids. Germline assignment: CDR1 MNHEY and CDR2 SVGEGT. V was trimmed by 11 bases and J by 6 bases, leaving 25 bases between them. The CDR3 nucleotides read TGTGCCTGTCGGCGGACTTCCCTCCGTCAGGCCGGGGAGCTGTTTTTT. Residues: CACRRTSLRQAGELFF.

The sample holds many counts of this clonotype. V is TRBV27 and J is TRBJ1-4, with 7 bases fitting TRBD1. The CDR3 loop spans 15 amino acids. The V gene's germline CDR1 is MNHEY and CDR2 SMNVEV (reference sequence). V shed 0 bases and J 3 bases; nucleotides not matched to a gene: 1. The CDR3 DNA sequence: TGTGCCAGCAGTTTATCAGGACAGGCTAATGAAAAACTGTTTTTT. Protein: CASSLSGQANEKLFF.

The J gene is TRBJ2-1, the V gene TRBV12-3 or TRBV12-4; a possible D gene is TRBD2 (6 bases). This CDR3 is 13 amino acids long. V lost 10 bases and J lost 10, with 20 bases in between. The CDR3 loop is CAISVASVGEQFF. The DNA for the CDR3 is TGTGCCATCTCTGTTGCTAGCGTAGGGGAGCAGTTCTTC.

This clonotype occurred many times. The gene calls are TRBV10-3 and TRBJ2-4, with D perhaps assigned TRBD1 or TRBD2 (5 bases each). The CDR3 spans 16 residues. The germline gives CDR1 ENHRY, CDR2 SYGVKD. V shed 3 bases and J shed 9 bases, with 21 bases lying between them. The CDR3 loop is CAISDQLGTPEAIQYF. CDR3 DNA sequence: TGTGCCATCAGTGACCAACTCGGGACGCCAGAAGCCATTCAGTACTTC.

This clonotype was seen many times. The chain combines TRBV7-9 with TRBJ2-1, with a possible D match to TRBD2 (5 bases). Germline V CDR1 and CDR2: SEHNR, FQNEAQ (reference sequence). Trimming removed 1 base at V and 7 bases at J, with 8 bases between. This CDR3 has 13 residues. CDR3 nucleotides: TGTGCCAGCAGCTTAGGGACTTTGAATGAGCAGTTCTTC. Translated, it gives CASSLGTLNEQFF.

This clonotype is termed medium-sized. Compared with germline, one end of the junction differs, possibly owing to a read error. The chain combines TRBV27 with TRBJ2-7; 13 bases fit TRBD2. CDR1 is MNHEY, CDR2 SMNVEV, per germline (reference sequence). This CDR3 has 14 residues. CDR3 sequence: CLSPGLAGAHEQYF. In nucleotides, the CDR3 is TGCCTGAGCCCCGGACTAGCGGGAGCCCACGAGCAGTACTTC.

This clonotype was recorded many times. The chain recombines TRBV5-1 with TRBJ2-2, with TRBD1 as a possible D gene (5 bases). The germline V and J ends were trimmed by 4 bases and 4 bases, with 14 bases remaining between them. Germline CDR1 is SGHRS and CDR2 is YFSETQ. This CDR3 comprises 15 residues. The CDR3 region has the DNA TGCGCCAGCAGCCAAGATAGACAGTCCACCGGGGAGCTGTTTTTT. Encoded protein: CASSQDRQSTGELFF.

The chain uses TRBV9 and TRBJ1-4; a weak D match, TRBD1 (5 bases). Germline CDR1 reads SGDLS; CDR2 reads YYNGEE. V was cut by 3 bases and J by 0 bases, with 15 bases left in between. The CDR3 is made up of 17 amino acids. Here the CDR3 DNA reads TGTGCCAGCAGCGGGGGGGTTCAGGTCGCAACTAATGAAAAACTGTTTTTT. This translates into CASSGGVQVATNEKLFF. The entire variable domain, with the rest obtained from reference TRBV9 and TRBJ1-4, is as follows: DSGVTQTPKHLITATGQRVTLRCSPRSGDLSVYWYQQSLDQGLQFLIQYYNGEERAKGNILERFSAQQFPDLHSELNLSSLELGDSALYFCASSGGVQVATNEKLFFGSGTQLSVL.

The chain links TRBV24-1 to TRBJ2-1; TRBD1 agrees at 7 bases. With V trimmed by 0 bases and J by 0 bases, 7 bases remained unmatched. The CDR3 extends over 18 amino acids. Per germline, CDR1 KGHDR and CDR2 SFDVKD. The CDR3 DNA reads TGTGCCACCAGTGATTTGGGTAAGGGGGCCTTCTCCTACAATGAGCAGTTCTTC. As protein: CATSDLGKGAFSYNEQFF.

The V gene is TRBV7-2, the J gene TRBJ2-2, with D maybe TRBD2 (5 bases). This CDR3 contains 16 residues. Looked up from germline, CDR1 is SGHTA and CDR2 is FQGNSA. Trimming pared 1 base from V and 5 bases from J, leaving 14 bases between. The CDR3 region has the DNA TGTGCCAGCAGCTTAGTGGCTAGCTTAAAAACCGGGGAGCTGTTTTTT. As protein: CASSLVASLKTGELFF.

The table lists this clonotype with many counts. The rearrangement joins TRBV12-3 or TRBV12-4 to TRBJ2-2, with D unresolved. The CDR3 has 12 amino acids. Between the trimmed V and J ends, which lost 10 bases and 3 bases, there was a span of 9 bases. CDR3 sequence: CATPQYTGELFF. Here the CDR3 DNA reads TGTGCCACCCCCCAGTACACCGGGGAGCTGTTTTTT.

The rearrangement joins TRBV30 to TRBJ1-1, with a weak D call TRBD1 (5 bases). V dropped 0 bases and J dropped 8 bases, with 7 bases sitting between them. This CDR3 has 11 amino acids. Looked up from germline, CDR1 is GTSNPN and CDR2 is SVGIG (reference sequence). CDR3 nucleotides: TGTGCCTGGAGTGTGGGGGGAGAAGCTTTCTTT. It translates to CAWSVGGEAFF.

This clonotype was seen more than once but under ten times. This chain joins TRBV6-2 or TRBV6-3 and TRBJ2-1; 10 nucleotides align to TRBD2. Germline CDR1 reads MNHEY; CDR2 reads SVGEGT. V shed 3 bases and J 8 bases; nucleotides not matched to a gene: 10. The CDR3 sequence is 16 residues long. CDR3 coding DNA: TGTGCCAGCAGTTATGATTGGCTAGCGGGGGCGGATGAGCAGTTCTTC. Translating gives CASSYDWLAGADEQFF.

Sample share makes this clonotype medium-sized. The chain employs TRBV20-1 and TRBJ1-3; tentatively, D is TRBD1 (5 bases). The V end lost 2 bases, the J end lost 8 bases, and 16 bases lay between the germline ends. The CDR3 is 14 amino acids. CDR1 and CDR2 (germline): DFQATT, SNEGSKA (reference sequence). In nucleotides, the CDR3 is TGCAGTGCTAGAAGTACCGCCGGGGGTCACACCATATATTTT. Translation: CSARSTAGGHTIYF.

The DNA for the CDR3 is TGTGCCAGCAGTCCTCGGACTAGCGGGAGTTTATCGGGCACCGGGGAGCTGTTTTTT. Its protein is CASSPRTSGSLSGTGELFF. This rearrangement joins TRBV6-6 to TRBJ2-2, with TRBD2 matching over 13 bases. The CDR3 length is 19 residues. V dropped 5 bases and J dropped 4; count of bases not matched to a gene: 13. CDR1 and CDR2 from the germline V gene are MNHNY and SVGAGI (reference sequence).

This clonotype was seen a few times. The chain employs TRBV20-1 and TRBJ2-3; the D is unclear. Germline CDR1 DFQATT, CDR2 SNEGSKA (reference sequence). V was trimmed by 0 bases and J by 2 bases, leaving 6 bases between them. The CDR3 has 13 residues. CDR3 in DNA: TGCAGTGCTAGAGACCCAAACACAGATACGCAGTATTTT. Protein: CSARDPNTDTQYF.

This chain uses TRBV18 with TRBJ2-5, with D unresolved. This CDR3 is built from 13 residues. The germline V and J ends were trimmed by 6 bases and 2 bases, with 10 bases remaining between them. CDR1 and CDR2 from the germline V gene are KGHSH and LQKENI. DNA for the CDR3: TGTGCCAGCTCCCGCGGAAATCAAGAGACCCAGTACTTC. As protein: CASSRGNQETQYF.

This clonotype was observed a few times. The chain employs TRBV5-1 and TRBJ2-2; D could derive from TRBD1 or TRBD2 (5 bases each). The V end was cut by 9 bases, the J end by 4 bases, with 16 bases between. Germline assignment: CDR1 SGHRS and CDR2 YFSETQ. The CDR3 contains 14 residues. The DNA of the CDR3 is TGCGCCACCTCGGCTGCCGGGACCACCGGGGAGCTGTTTTTT. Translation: CATSAAGTTGELFF. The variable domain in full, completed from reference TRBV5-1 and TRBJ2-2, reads KAGVTQTPRYLIKTRGQQVTLSCSPISGHRSVSWYQQTPGQGLQFLFEYFSETQRNKGNFPGRFSGRQFSNSRSEMNVSTLELGDSALYLCATSAAGTTGELFFGEGSRLTVL.

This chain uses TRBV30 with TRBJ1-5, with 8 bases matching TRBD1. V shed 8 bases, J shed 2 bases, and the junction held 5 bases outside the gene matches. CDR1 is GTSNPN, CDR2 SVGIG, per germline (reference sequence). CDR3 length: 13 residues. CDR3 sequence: CALATGGNQPQHF. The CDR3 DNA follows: TGTGCCCTTGCGACAGGGGGCAATCAGCCCCAGCATTTT. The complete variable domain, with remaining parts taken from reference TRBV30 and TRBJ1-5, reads SQTIHQWPATLVQPVGSPLSLECTVEGTSNPNLYWYRQAAGRGLQLLFYSVGIGQISSEVPQNLSASRPQDRQFILSSKKLLLSDSGFYLCALATGGNQPQHFGDGTRLSIL.

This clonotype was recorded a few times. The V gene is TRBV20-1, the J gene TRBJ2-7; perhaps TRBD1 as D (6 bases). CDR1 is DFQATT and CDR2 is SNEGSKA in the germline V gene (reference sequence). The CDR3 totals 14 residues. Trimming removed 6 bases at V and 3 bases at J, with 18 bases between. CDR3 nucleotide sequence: TGCAGTGCCCGAACAGGGATTGGGGTCTACGAGCAGTACTTC. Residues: CSARTGIGVYEQYF.

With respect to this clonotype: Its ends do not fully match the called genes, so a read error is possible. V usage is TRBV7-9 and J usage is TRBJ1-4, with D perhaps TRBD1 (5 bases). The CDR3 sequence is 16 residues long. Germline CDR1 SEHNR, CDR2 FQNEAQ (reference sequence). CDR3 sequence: CANSFELGDRGEKLFF. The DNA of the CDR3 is TGTGCCAACAGCTTCGAACTGGGGGACCGCGGTGAAAAACTGTTTTTT. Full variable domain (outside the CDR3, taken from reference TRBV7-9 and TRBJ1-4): DTGVSQNPRHKITKRGQNVTFRCDPISEHNRLYWYRQTLGQGPEFLTYFQNEAQLEKSRLLSDRFSAERPKGSFSTLEIQRTEQGDSAMYLCANSFELGDRGEKLFFGSGTQLSVL.